The sequence of this T cell receptor (beta chain) was determined in a study of OX40 agonist ivuxolimab in advanced cancers. Study background: The group had a mean age of around 60 years, ranged from about 20 to 80, and was 80% to 85% male. Partial responses, seen in three patients, involved one hepatocellular carcinoma and two cutaneous melanomas. Notes on the study in general: Expanded peripheral T-cell antigen specificity went undetermined. It was also the case that some nonresponders had low normalized T-cell clonal expansion.

CDR3 size: 13 residues. The ends were cut back, 0 bases at V and 6 bases at J, with 8 bases in the middle. Looked up from germline, CDR1 is LGHNA and CDR2 is YSLEER. A note on this clone: Its target is not known.

This table comes from immunoSEQ multiplex PCR, and its TCRdb copy is limited to in-frame clones, with some not included. The sample yields around 70,000 clones, approximately 80% seen once. This TCR came from an adult with an advanced solid tumor such as melanoma, head and neck, liver or kidney cancer. The chain employs TRBV4-3 and TRBJ2-5; D remains ambiguous. The specimen was CD4+ or CD8+ T cells sorted from blood, collected in a trial of the OX40 agonist ivuxolimab. CDR3 DNA: TGCGCCAGCAGCCAAGATTCCCTACAGACCCAGTACTTC. Translation: CASSQDSLQTQYF.